These 19 T cell receptor beta chains were sequenced from one sample in a study of sequential checkpoint blockade in melanoma. Only in-frame clones appear in the TCRdb table, and some are missing; sequencing was by immunoSEQ multiplex PCR. Among approximately 13,000 clones listed, roughly 76% were seen once. Treatment meaning: randomized to nivolumab then ipilimumab (arm A) or the reverse (arm B). The source was CD8+ T cells sorted from blood (inferred from file names), collected from a patient given nivolumab and ipilimumab in sequence. Receptor source: a human patient with melanoma. Some clones in this sample may be carry-over from other donors' samples.

This chain links TRBV30 with TRBJ1-2; D may be TRBD1 (5 bases). Looked up from germline, CDR1 is GTSNPN and CDR2 is SVGIG (reference sequence). The CDR3 runs to 13 residues. Trimming removed 5 bases from V and 4 bases from J, with 14 bases in between. The CDR3, as DNA: TGTGCCTGGGGGGGGACGGTCCCCTATGGCTACACCTTC. Protein product: CAWGGTVPYGYTF.

This rearrangement joins TRBV9 to TRBJ2-7; 11 bases map to TRBD1. Germline values: CDR1 SGDLS, CDR2 YYNGEE. This CDR3 is 16 amino acids long. V dropped 8 bases and J dropped 5; count of bases not matched to a gene: 15. CDR3 coding DNA: TGTGCCAGTTCCCACCCCCGGACAGGGGGCAACAACGAGCAGTACTTC. Translated, it gives CASSHPRTGGNNEQYF.

The J gene is TRBJ1-5, the V gene TRBV27, with a weak D call TRBD1 (6 bases). The CDR3 runs to 14 residues. Germline loops: CDR1 MNHEY, CDR2 SMNVEV (reference sequence). V shed 3 bases and J shed 7 bases, with 13 bases lying between them. The CDR3 coding sequence is TGTGCCAGCAGTTTTCGGGGGGCGTACCAGCCCCAGCATTTT. The encoded protein is CASSFRGAYQPQHF.

This clone was detected only once. This chain joins TRBV5-1 and TRBJ1-4; D remains ambiguous. Deletions cut 0 bases from V and 7 bases from J, with 16 bases between. There are 16 residues in the CDR3. Germline V gene sequence: CDR1 SGHRS, CDR2 YFSETQ. The CDR3 bases are TGCGCCAGCAGCTTGGGACCCCTGGAGAGATTTGAAAAACTGTTTTTT. It encodes CASSLGPLERFEKLFF.

This clone was observed a few times. The V call is TRBV30, the J call TRBJ1-1; D is ambiguous. Germline V gives CDR1 GTSNPN, CDR2 SVGIG (reference sequence). V was clipped by 4 bases and J by 1 base, with 16 bases between them. The length of the CDR3 is 15 residues. CDR3: CAWKRRDGPNTEAFF. The CDR3 DNA follows: TGTGCCTGGAAGCGGAGGGATGGGCCGAACACTGAAGCTTTCTTT.

The rearrangement joins TRBV11-3 to TRBJ2-7; 8 bases agree with TRBD1. Germline trimming cut 1 base from V and 12 bases from J; bases unmatched to any gene: 5. There are 12 residues in the CDR3. Germline loops: CDR1 SGHNT, CDR2 YENEEA. DNA for the CDR3: TGTGCCAGCAGCTTAGGCCTCGACAGGGGGTACTTC. Translated, it gives CASSLGLDRGYF.

This sequence joins TRBV6-5 and TRBJ2-7; no clear D gene. The CDR3 is 13 residues long. V lost 0 bases to trimming and J lost 4 bases, with 7 bases between them. Germline CDR1 reads MNHEY; CDR2 reads SVGAGI. The DNA for the CDR3 is TGTGCCAGCAGTTACTCCCCTCCTTACGAGCAGTACTTC. Protein: CASSYSPPYEQYF.

The V and J genes are TRBV9 and TRBJ1-5; D unclear. Germline CDR1 SGDLS, CDR2 YYNGEE. Trimming shortened V by 2 bases and J by 3 bases, and 12 bases separated the two germline ends. The CDR3 length is 15 residues. The CDR3 sequence is CASSVTGKFNQPQHF. The CDR3 DNA sequence: TGTGCCAGCAGCGTGACGGGGAAGTTCAATCAGCCCCAGCATTTT. Supplemented by reference TRBV9 and TRBJ1-5, the full variable domain reads DSGVTQTPKHLITATGQRVTLRCSPRSGDLSVYWYQQSLDQGLQFLIQYYNGEERAKGNILERFSAQQFPDLHSELNLSSLELGDSALYFCASSVTGKFNQPQHFGDGTRLSIL.

The chain combines TRBV4-1 with TRBJ2-1, with D hard to call. The V gene's germline CDR1 is MGHRA and CDR2 YSYEKL. Trimming left V 1 base short and J 1 base short, with 8 bases between. The CDR3 has 15 residues. The CDR3 nucleotides read TGCGCCAGCAGCCAAGGAGCCGATTCCTACAATGAGCAGTTCTTC. This encodes CASSQGADSYNEQFF.

This chain joins TRBV29-1 and TRBJ2-3; 14 bases agree with TRBD2. CDR3 length: 15 residues. V lost 4 bases to trimming and J lost 6 bases; unmatched junction nucleotides: 6. CDR1 and CDR2 (germline): SQVTM, ANQGSEA. Here the CDR3 reads CSVGRTSGGRDTQYF. The CDR3 DNA reads as TGCAGCGTTGGAAGGACTAGCGGGGGGAGGGATACGCAGTATTTT.

J is TRBJ1-1 and V is TRBV28, with 7 bases fitting TRBD1. In germline, CDR1 is MDHEN, CDR2 SYDVKM. Losses at the gene ends were 6 bases for V and 8 bases for J; bases not matched to a gene: 9. The CDR3 is made up of 13 amino acids. CDR3 bases: TGTGCCAGCAGCCCGCTCCTGGACAGGGAAGCTTTCTTT. This translates into CASSPLLDREAFF.

This clone has a handful of counts. This chain uses TRBV6-1 with TRBJ2-1; no clear D. The V end was cut by 2 bases, the J end by 0 bases, with 11 bases between. The germline V gene encodes CDR1 MNHNS and CDR2 SASEGT. CDR3 length: 16 residues. CDR3 sequence reads: CASSESVATSYNEQFF. DNA of the CDR3: TGTGCCAGCAGTGAAAGTGTGGCCACCTCCTACAATGAGCAGTTCTTC.

This clone was found once. The CDR3 coding sequence is TGTGCCAGCAGCTCATCCCGACTTAATTCACCCCTCCACTTT. Translation: CASSSSRLNSPLHF. This sequence joins TRBV7-8 and TRBJ1-6, with D unclear. CDR1 and CDR2 (germline): SGHVS, FQNEAQ. The CDR3 contains 14 residues. Trimming removed 4 bases from V and 6 bases from J, with 10 bases in between. The entire variable domain, with the rest obtained from reference TRBV7-8 and TRBJ1-6, is as follows: GAGVSQSPRYKVAKRGQDVALRCDPISGHVSLFWYQQALGQGPEFLTYFQNEAQLDKSGLPSDRFFAERPEGSVSTLKIQRTQQEDSAVYLCASSSSRLNSPLHFGNGTRLTVT.

The chain has TRBV4-3 and TRBJ1-3, with a weak D call TRBD1 (6 bases). The CDR3 length is 15 residues. Trimming removed 4 bases from V and 5 bases from J, with 15 bases in between. CDR1 and CDR2 from the germline V gene are LGHNA and YSLEER. The CDR3 sequence: CASSPRQGSRNTIYF. The DNA of the CDR3 is TGCGCCAGCAGCCCGCGTCAGGGGTCTCGAAACACCATATATTTT.

The chain joins TRBV19 to TRBJ2-1; maybe TRBD1 (6 bases). The V gene lost 1 base and the J gene lost 1 base, with 8 bases spanning the gap. The CDR3 totals 15 residues. In germline, CDR1 is LNHDA, CDR2 SQIVND (reference sequence). DNA for the CDR3: TGTGCCAGTAGTATAGGAGGGGGATCCTACAATGAGCAGTTCTTC. It codes for CASSIGGGSYNEQFF.

The rearrangement uses TRBV15 and TRBJ2-1; no definite D call. V lost 1 base and J lost 9, with 10 bases in between. Germline CDR1 LNHNV, CDR2 YYDKDF (reference sequence). The length of the CDR3 is 13 residues. The DNA of the CDR3 is TGTGCCACCAGCAGAGGTTATTTGCGTGAGCAGTTCTTC. Translation: CATSRGYLREQFF.

This chain joins TRBV7-3 and TRBJ2-2; 8 bases agree with TRBD1. Germline CDR1 SGHTA, CDR2 FQGTGA. The CDR3 runs to 17 residues. Unmatched junction bases numbered 6, after V lost 0 bases and J lost 3 bases. CDR3 residues: CASSLTSGGEYTGELFF. The CDR3 nucleotides read TGTGCCAGCAGCTTAACCTCAGGGGGCGAATACACCGGGGAGCTGTTTTTT.

The genes are TRBV28 and TRBJ1-4, with D maybe TRBD1 (6 bases). This CDR3 is 14 amino acids long. From germline, CDR1 is MDHEN and CDR2 SYDVKM. V gave up 4 bases and J gave up 8 bases, with 14 bases separating them. In nucleotides, the CDR3 is TGTGCCAGCAGTTCCTACAGGGTAGGGGAAAAACTGTTTTTT. It translates to CASSSYRVGEKLFF.

The chain joins TRBV9 to TRBJ2-1, with D possibly matching TRBD2 (6 bases). Germline V gives CDR1 SGDLS, CDR2 YYNGEE. The CDR3 sequence is 14 residues long. The V gene lost 6 bases and the J gene lost 10 bases, with 20 bases spanning the gap. The CDR3 here is CASMRRGPPREQFF. The DNA of the CDR3 is TGTGCCAGCATGAGGAGGGGTCCCCCAAGGGAGCAGTTCTTC.